This T cell receptor (beta chain) is drawn from a study of PD-1 blockade in classical Hodgkin lymphoma. Sequencing used immunoSEQ multiplex PCR; TCRdb keeps in-frame clones, though not all of them. The sample yields approximately 15,000 clones, around 90% seen once. Germline CDR1 MDHEN, CDR2 SYDVKM. Trimming stripped 5 bases from V and 4 bases from J, with 11 bases between. The CDR3 extends over 13 amino acids. General study points: Lower baseline TCR diversity was reported for newly diagnosed patients than for healthy donors. Possibly reflecting disease activity or prior therapy, repertoire differences have causes that remain undefined.

As regards this clone: Antigen: not known.

Time point given: newly diagnosed, previously untreated cHL patient sample. Untreated, newly diagnosed classical Hodgkin lymphoma PBMCs were comparators. The chain couples TRBV28 to TRBJ1-2; D gene uncertain. Sequencing was done on a sample of peripheral blood mononuclear cells (PBMCs). The sequence was collected from a human donor with classical Hodgkin lymphoma. The CDR3 region has the DNA TGTGCCAGCAGTCTCGCCAGGTCCTATGGCTACACCTTC. The encoded protein is CASSLARSYGYTF.